The sequence of this T cell receptor beta chain was determined in a study of T cells in Graves' hyperthyroidism and ophthalmopathy. About the research overall: Peripheral blood was secured at the point of initial diagnosis, before any treatment. Study conclusions and caveats: Most thyroid clonotypes expanded above 0.001 appeared in blood too.

Template material for amplifying TCR beta CDR3 regions consisted of RNA transcripts. The HTBI set primed first-round TCR CDR3 RT-PCR. TCRdb reprocessed the multiplex PCR reads via MiXCR and lists one record per CDR3 protein. The table shows about 530,000 distinct CDR3 sequences, with roughly 17% occurring only once. At least 3 on the Clinical Activity Score was recorded for ophthalmopathy patients, who also had NOSPECS grade at least 4 and duration under 3 months. Patients were excluded for uncontrolled infection, other autoimmune disease, pregnancy or lactation. Looked up from germline, CDR1 is MNHNS and CDR2 is SASEGT. Trimming left V 10 bases short and J 2 bases short, with 11 bases between. This CDR3 has 13 residues. This clonotype occurred a few times. Its antigen is currently unknown.

The V and J genes are TRBV6-1 and TRBJ2-2; D uncertain. The sample taken for sequencing was blood. The sequence derives from a woman aged 18-29 years with Graves' ophthalmopathy. The CDR3 here is CATRTPNTGELFF. CDR3 DNA: TGTGCCACCCGGACGCCTAACACCGGGGAGCTGTTTTTT.